These T cell receptor beta chains were read from a single sample in a study of regulatory T cells in long-lasting Graves disease. TCRdb reanalysed the multiplex PCR reads using MiXCR and keeps one entry per CDR3 protein. The sample has roughly 610,000 distinct CDR3 sequences; roughly 16% are singletons. This sample also appeared in a second study, on T cells in Graves' hyperthyroidism and ophthalmopathy.

The sequencing here drew on peripheral blood mononuclear cells (PBMCs), taken at new diagnosis, from a patient treated with antithyroid drugs. The source of these receptors is a woman in her 30s with Graves disease. The CDR3 runs from the conserved cysteine through the conserved F or W. A D gene is named only where the DNA matches it firmly. Rows give clone size only sometimes, using once, few, many, or a class for an expanded clone.

V	J	D	size	CDR3	DNA
TRBV6-1	TRBJ1-6	NA	many	CASSLSDRAPLHF	TGTGCCAGCAGCCTATCAGATCGGGCACCCCTCCACTTT
TRBV2	TRBJ2-7	NA	NA	CPSLRGGLPVDEQYF	TGTCCCAGCCTACGCGGAGGACTCCCTGTAGACGAGCAGTACTTC
TRBV18	TRBJ2-7	TRBD1	few	CASSPTTGTGAIYEQYF	TGTGCCAGCTCGCCTACGACCGGGACAGGGGCAATCTACGAGCAGTACTTC
TRBV11-2	TRBJ1-1	NA	many	CASSVSQANTEAFF	TGTGCCAGCAGCGTTAGCCAGGCAAACACTGAAGCTTTCTTT
TRBV9	TRBJ2-1	NA	few	CASSVGAGSSYNEQFF	TGTGCCAGCAGCGTAGGGGCGGGCAGCTCCTACAATGAGCAGTTCTTC
TRBV19	TRBJ2-2	TRBD2	few	CASRRGAYTGELFF	TGTGCCAGTAGGCGGGGGGCCTACACCGGGGAGCTGTTTTTT
TRBV5-6	TRBJ1-2	TRBD1	NA	CASSTQGALDRYTF	TGTGCCAGCAGCACACAGGGGGCCCTAGACCGCTACACCTTC
TRBV6-2/TRBV6-3	TRBJ2-1	TRBD2	few	CASEWTSGAARNNEQFF	TGTGCCAGCGAATGGACTAGCGGCGCTGCGAGAAACAATGAGCAGTTCTTC
TRBV6-5	TRBJ2-1	NA	NA	CASSYSVQGVNYNEQFF	TGTGCCAGCAGTTACTCGGTTCAGGGTGTAAACTACAATGAGCAGTTCTTC
TRBV7-2	TRBJ2-1	NA	NA	CASSQDRVRNNEQFF	TGTGCCAGCAGCCAAGATAGGGTAAGGAACAATGAGCAGTTCTTC
TRBV7-9	TRBJ1-4	NA	NA	CASSSFTGARTNEKLFF	TGTGCCAGCAGTTCCTTTACGGGGGCGCGAACTAATGAAAAACTGTTTTTT
TRBV12-3/TRBV12-4	TRBJ2-7	NA	many	CASSHLRLPWEQYF	TGTGCCAGCAGTCACCTCCGACTCCCTTGGGAGCAGTACTTC
TRBV29-1	TRBJ2-7	NA	many	CSVEGQANYEQYF	TGCAGCGTTGAAGGACAGGCGAACTACGAGCAGTACTTC
TRBV6-1	TRBJ1-1	NA	NA	CASSRKGNTEAFF	TGTGCCAGCAGTCGCAAGGGAAACACTGAAGCTTTCTTT
TRBV15	TRBJ1-4	NA	NA	CATSRGDIEKLFF	TGTGCCACCAGCAGAGGGGACATTGAAAAACTGTTTTTT
TRBV7-2	TRBJ2-5	NA	many	CASSPPAAEETQYF	TGTGCCAGCAGCCCCCCGGCGGCCGAGGAGACCCAGTACTTC
TRBV2	TRBJ2-2	NA	many	CASKNRRDTGELFF	TGTGCCAGCAAGAACCGGCGGGACACCGGGGAGCTGTTTTTT
TRBV20-1	TRBJ2-1	TRBD2	few	CSATLAGGPEEQFF	TGCAGTGCTACTCTAGCGGGAGGGCCGGAAGAGCAGTTCTTC
TRBV29-1	TRBJ1-1	TRBD1	once	CSGRGRTTEAFF	TGCAGCGGGAGGGGGCGAACCACTGAAGCTTTCTTT
TRBV6-1	TRBJ2-1	NA	many	CATGSSYNEQFF	TGTGCCACGGGGAGCTCCTACAATGAGCAGTTCTTC
TRBV18	TRBJ2-1	TRBD2	many	CASSPRWGGRKPEQFF	TGTGCCAGCTCACCTCGCTGGGGCGGGAGGAAGCCTGAGCAGTTCTTC
TRBV10-3	TRBJ2-7	TRBD1	NA	CAISEQGWEQYF	TGTGCCATCAGTGAACAGGGGTGGGAGCAGTACTTC
TRBV6-5	TRBJ2-2	NA	many	CASSSRTSSAGELFF	TGTGCCAGCAGTTCTAGGACGTCTTCCGCCGGGGAGCTGTTTTTT
TRBV7-8	TRBJ1-5	NA	many	CASSLAGRGGQPQHF	TGTGCCAGCAGCTTAGCCGGTCGGGGCGGCCAGCCCCAGCATTTT
TRBV6-1	TRBJ2-3	NA	NA	CASRQQRTSTDTQYF	TGTGCCAGCAGACAACAGAGGACTAGCACAGATACGCAGTATTTT
TRBV3-1	TRBJ1-1	NA	many	CASSQELNTEAFF	TGTGCCAGCAGCCAAGAGCTGAACACTGAAGCTTTCTTT
TRBV19	TRBJ1-1	NA	few	CASSNTGYGNTEAFF	TGTGCCAGTAGTAACACGGGATACGGGAACACTGAAGCTTTCTTT
TRBV5-1	TRBJ2-3	NA	few	CASSNGREPYTDTQYF	TGCGCCAGCAGCAACGGACGAGAACCCTACACAGATACGCAGTATTTT
TRBV6-1	TRBJ2-7	TRBD2	few	CASSVLAGELGTYEQYF	TGTGCCAGCAGTGTACTAGCGGGAGAATTGGGGACCTACGAGCAGTACTTC
TRBV27	TRBJ1-5	NA	many	CASSLEGVQGPQHF	TGTGCCAGCAGTTTAGAGGGGGTCCAGGGGCCCCAGCATTTT
TRBV24-1	TRBJ2-1	NA	many	CATSDPGSVDNEQFF	TGTGCCACCAGTGATCCCGGGAGTGTCGACAATGAGCAGTTCTTC
TRBV28	TRBJ2-1	TRBD1	many	CASRSSGTGLYEQFF	TGTGCCAGCAGGTCTTCCGGGACAGGGCTTTATGAGCAGTTCTTC
TRBV11-2	TRBJ2-1	NA	NA	CASSLVDGPKGNEQFF	TGTGCCAGCAGCTTAGTGGACGGGCCCAAGGGTAATGAGCAGTTCTTC
TRBV28	TRBJ2-7	NA	many	CASSTPYEQYF	TGTGCCAGCAGCACCCCCTACGAGCAGTACTTC
TRBV12-3/TRBV12-4	TRBJ1-1	NA	NA	CASSYGSYTEAFF	TGTGCCAGCAGTTATGGGAGTTACACTGAAGCTTTCTTT
TRBV9	TRBJ1-4	NA	NA	CASSVGVIDEKLFF	TGTGCCAGCAGCGTAGGGGTCATTGATGAAAAACTGTTTTTT
TRBV11-2	TRBJ2-2	NA	NA	CASSLARPGTGELFF	TGTGCCAGCAGCTTAGCCAGGCCGGGCACCGGGGAGCTGTTTTTT
TRBV28	TRBJ2-1	TRBD2	many	CASRIAGVYNEQFF	TGTGCCAGCAGAATAGCGGGAGTTTACAATGAGCAGTTCTTC
TRBV30	TRBJ2-1	TRBD2	few	CAWSSPGLASTYNEQFF	TGTGCCTGGAGTAGCCCGGGACTAGCGTCTACCTACAATGAGCAGTTCTTC
TRBV7-8	TRBJ1-5	TRBD1	many	CASSSSRDREVRNQPQHF	TGTGCCAGCAGCTCCAGCCGGGACAGGGAGGTCCGCAATCAGCCCCAGCATTTT
TRBV30	TRBJ1-4	NA	few	CAWRHPMTTNEKLFF	TGTGCCTGGAGACACCCGATGACTACTAATGAAAAACTGTTTTTT
TRBV20-1	TRBJ2-5	TRBD1	many	CSAPDRGLGGTQYF	TGCAGTGCCCCGGACAGGGGGCTAGGTGGGACCCAGTACTTC
TRBV6-5	TRBJ2-7	TRBD1	NA	CASSYWDSYEQYF	TGTGCCAGCAGTTACTGGGACAGCTACGAGCAGTACTTC
TRBV28	TRBJ2-3	TRBD2	few	CASSLMLAGGPGETDTQYF	TGTGCCAGCAGTTTAATGCTAGCGGGAGGGCCGGGTGAGACAGATACGCAGTATTTT